Here is one T cell receptor (beta chain) with its context. This sample was taken from a study of T cells in tumors after PD-1 blockade. Assay: immunoSEQ multiplex PCR; the TCRdb copy retains only in-frame clones and omits some. The sample has 20,000 to 30,000 clones, 82% seen once. V shed 6 bases and J shed 4 bases, with 16 bases lying between them. CDR1 and CDR2 from the germline V gene are LNHDA and SQIVND (reference sequence). The CDR3 runs to 15 residues. The V and J genes are TRBV19 and TRBJ2-1; tentatively, D is TRBD2 (6 bases). The TCR was taken from a human donor with basal cell carcinoma. The sequencing here drew on PBMCs, taken after anti-PD-1 treatment. The CDR3 sequence: CASSRGGVYYNEQFF. The CDR3 nucleotides read TGTGCCAGTAGCCGAGGCGGGGTCTATTACAATGAGCAGTTCTTC.